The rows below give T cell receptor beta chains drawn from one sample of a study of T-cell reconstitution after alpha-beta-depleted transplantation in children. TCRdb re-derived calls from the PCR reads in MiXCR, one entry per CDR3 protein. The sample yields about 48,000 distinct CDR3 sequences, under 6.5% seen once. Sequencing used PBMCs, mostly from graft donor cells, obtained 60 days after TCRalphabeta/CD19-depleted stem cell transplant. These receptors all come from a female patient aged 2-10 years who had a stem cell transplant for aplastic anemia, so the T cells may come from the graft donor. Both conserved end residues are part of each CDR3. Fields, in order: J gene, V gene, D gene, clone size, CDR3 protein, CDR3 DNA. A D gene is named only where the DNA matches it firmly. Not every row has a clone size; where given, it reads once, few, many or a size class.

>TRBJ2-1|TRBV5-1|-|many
CASSPHMTYNEQFF
TGCGCCAGCAGCCCCCATATGACCTACAATGAGCAGTTCTTC
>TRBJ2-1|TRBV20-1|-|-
CSASSATYNEQFF
TGCAGTGCTTCTAGCGCCACCTACAATGAGCAGTTCTTC
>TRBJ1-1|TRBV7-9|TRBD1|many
CASKRGRMAEAFF
TGTGCCAGCAAGAGGGGGCGAATGGCTGAAGCTTTCTTT
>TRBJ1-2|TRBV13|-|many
CASSQQGHSGYTF
TGTGCCAGCAGCCAACAGGGTCATAGCGGCTACACCTTC
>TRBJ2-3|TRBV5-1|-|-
CASSVGGPNTKTDTQYF
TGCGCCAGCAGCGTTGGGGGACCAAACACCAAAACAGATACGCAGTATTTT
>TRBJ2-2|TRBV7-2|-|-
CASSLGGYTGELFF
TGTGCCAGCAGCTTAGGAGGTTACACCGGGGAGCTGTTTTTT
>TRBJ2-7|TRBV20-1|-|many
CSASKANEQYF
TGCAGTGCTAGTAAGGCTAACGAGCAGTACTTC
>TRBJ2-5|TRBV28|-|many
CASTPSGTHQETQYF
TGTGCCAGCACCCCCTCGGGGACACATCAAGAGACCCAGTACTTC
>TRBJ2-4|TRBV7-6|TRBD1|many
CASSGGSRQGLYF
TGTGCCAGCAGCGGGGGATCGAGACAGGGTTTGTACTTC
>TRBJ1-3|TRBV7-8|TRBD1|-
CASSHRQGVTSGNTIYF
TGTGCCAGCAGCCATCGACAGGGGGTAACCTCTGGAAACACCATATATTTT
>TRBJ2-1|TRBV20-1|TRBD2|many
CSARRTSGTGNNEQFF
TGCAGTGCTAGGAGAACTAGCGGGACCGGTAACAATGAGCAGTTCTTC
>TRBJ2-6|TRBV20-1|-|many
CSARDLGQSSGANVLTF
TGCAGTGCTAGAGATCTTGGACAGAGCTCTGGGGCCAACGTCCTGACTTTC
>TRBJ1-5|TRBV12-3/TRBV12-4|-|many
CASSWTRGNQPQHF
TGTGCCAGCAGCTGGACACGGGGCAATCAGCCCCAGCATTTT
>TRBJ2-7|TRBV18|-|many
CASSPTGIAYEQYF
TGTGCCAGCTCACCAACGGGGATAGCCTACGAGCAGTACTTC
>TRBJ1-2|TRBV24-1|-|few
CAPSGTKEANYGYTF
TGTGCCCCCTCCGGGACAAAAGAGGCTAACTATGGCTACACCTTC
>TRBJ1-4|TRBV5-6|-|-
CASSLRMASNEKLFF
TGTGCCAGCAGCTTGCGGATGGCCTCTAATGAAAAACTGTTTTTT
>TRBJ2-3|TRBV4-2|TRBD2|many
CASTEMAGGYTDTQYF
TGTGCCAGCACCGAAATGGCGGGAGGTTACACAGATACGCAGTATTTT
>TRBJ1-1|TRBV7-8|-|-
CASRRTLSTEAFF
TGTGCCAGCAGGCGAACATTGAGCACTGAAGCTTTCTTT
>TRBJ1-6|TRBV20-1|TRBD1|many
CSAPDRETYNSPLHF
TGCAGTGCCCCGGACAGGGAAACATATAATTCACCCCTCCACTTT
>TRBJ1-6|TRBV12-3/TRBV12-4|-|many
CASRGGSYNSPLHF
TGTGCCAGCAGGGGGGGCTCCTATAATTCACCCCTCCACTTT
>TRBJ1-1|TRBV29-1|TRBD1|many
CSVAPGQGVSAFF
TGCAGCGTTGCCCCAGGACAGGGGGTATCAGCTTTCTTT
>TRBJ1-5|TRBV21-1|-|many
CASTHHRDRDQPQHF
TGTGCCAGCACCCACCACCGGGACAGGGATCAGCCCCAGCATTTT
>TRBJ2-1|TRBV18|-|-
CASSPPHSNEQFF
TGTGCCAGCTCACCACCCCACAGCAATGAGCAGTTCTTC
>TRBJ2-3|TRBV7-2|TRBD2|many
CASSLARERYF
TGTGCCAGCAGCTTAGCGCGGGAGCGGTATTTT
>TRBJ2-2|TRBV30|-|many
CAWSSDRKIGELFF
TGTGCCTGGAGTTCTGACAGGAAAATCGGGGAGCTGTTTTTT
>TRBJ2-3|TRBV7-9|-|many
CASSLARGHSDTQYF
TGTGCCAGCAGCTTAGCCCGGGGACATTCAGATACGCAGTATTTT
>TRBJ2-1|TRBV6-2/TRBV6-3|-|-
CASSGISLDNEQFF
TGTGCCAGCAGTGGGATCTCGCTTGACAATGAGCAGTTCTTC
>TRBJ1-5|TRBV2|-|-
CASRVQGISNQPQHF
TGTGCCAGCAGGGTACAGGGTATAAGCAATCAGCCCCAGCATTTT
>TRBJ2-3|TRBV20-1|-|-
CWARPGDTQYF
TGCTGGGCTCGACCGGGAGATACGCAGTATTTT
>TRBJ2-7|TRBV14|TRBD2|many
CASSQKQDGLAASYEQYF
TGTGCCAGCAGCCAAAAGCAAGACGGACTAGCGGCTTCCTACGAGCAGTACTTC
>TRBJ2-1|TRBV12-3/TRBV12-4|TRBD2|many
CASSFSLAFSYNEQFF
TGTGCCAGCAGTTTTTCACTAGCGTTCTCCTACAATGAGCAGTTCTTC
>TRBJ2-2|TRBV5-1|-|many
CASSLGTRTGELFF
TGCGCCAGCAGCTTGGGGACCCGAACCGGGGAGCTGTTTTTT
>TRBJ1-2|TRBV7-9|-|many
CASSYQTMGYTF
TGTGCCAGCAGCTACCAGACGATGGGCTACACCTTC
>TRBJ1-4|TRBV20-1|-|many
CSASPTGYNEKLFF
TGCAGTGCTAGCCCGACAGGTTATAATGAAAAACTGTTTTTT
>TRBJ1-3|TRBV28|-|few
CASSLLQHSGNTIYF
TGTGCCAGCAGTTTACTTCAGCACTCTGGAAACACCATATATTTT
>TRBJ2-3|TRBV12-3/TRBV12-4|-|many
CASSFSAGHAYF
TGTGCCAGCAGTTTTTCAGCGGGCCACGCGTATTTT
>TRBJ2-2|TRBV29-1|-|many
CSVVAMNFGEGNTGELFF
TGCAGCGTTGTGGCAATGAATTTTGGTGAGGGGAACACCGGGGAGCTGTTTTTT
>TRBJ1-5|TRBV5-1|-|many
CASSSTGEQPQHF
TGCGCCAGCAGCTCGACGGGGGAACAGCCCCAGCATTTT
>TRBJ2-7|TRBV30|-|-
CAWSRLLPHDEQYF
TGTGCCTGGAGTCGGCTTCTTCCGCACGACGAGCAGTACTTC
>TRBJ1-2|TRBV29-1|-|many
CSVEGPANYGYTF
TGCAGCGTTGAGGGCCCAGCTAACTATGGCTACACCTTC
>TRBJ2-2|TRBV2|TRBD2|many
CASSGLAGAAGELFF
TGTGCCAGCAGTGGCCTAGCGGGGGCGGCCGGGGAGCTGTTTTTT
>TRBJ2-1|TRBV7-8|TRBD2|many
CASSLGGKAGPLKQFF
TGTGCCAGCAGCTTAGGGGGGAAAGCGGGGCCGTTGAAGCAGTTCTTC
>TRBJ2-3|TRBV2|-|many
CASGVGDTQYF
TGTGCCAGCGGGGTCGGAGATACGCAGTATTTT
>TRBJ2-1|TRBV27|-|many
CATSRLAGSYNEQFF
TGTGCCACTTCAAGGCTAGCAGGCTCCTACAATGAGCAGTTCTTC
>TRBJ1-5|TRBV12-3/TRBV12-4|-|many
CASSRTLGGNQPQHF
TGTGCCAGCAGTCGGACCCTGGGCGGCAATCAGCCCCAGCATTTT
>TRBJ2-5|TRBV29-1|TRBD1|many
CSIRGTEETQYF
TGCAGCATCAGGGGGACAGAAGAGACCCAGTACTTC
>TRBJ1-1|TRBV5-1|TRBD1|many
CASSPGTGGWNTEAFF
TGCGCCAGCAGCCCTGGGACAGGGGGATGGAACACTGAAGCTTTCTTT
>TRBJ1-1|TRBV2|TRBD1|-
CASSQNRGEAFF
TGTGCCAGCAGTCAAAACAGGGGTGAAGCTTTCTTT